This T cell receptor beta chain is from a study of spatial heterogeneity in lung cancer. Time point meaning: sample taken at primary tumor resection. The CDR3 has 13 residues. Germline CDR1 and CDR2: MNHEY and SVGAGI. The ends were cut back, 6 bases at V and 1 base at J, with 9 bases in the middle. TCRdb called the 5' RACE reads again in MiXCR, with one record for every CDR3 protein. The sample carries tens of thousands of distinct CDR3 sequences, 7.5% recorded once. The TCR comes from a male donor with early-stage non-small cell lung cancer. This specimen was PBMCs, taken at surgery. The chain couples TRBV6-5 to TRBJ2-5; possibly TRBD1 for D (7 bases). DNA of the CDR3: TGTGCCAGCAGCCAGGGGGGCCAAGAGACCCAGTACTTC. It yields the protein CASSQGGQETQYF.